The 12 T cell receptor beta chains given below trace back to one sample, sequenced in a study of beta chain features in type 1 diabetes. Isolated RNA was reverse transcribed in full, so expressed TCRB transcripts were sequenced. The protocol was immunoSEQ multiplex PCR, while the TCRdb copy is restricted to in-frame clones and leaves out a portion. The sample has roughly 300,000 clones; 6.5% to 10% are singletons. The sample comprised central memory CD4+ T cells from blood. These receptors all come from a woman younger than 30 in good health.

In its sample, this clone was seen a few times. The chain has TRBV5-6 and TRBJ2-5; tentative D call: TRBD2 (5 bases). Gene TRBJ2-7 matches the end of the DNA better, so the J call may be wrong. Germline V lookup: CDR1 SGHDT, CDR2 YYEEEE. The CDR3 extends over 13 amino acids. The CDR3 is CASSLSGTYEQYF. CDR3 sequence (DNA): TGTGCCAGCAGCTTGTCGGGGACCTACGAGCAGTACTTC.

The gene calls are TRBV9 and TRBJ2-5, with TRBD1 as a possible D gene (6 bases). The V and J ends lost 0 bases and 1 base respectively, with 10 bases between them. The CDR3 loop spans 15 amino acids. In germline, CDR1 is SGDLS, CDR2 YYNGEE. The CDR3 coding sequence is TGTGCCAGCAGCGTAGATAGGGGGTTCCAAGAGACCCAGTACTTC. Translating gives CASSVDRGFQETQYF.

This clone has just a few counts. The V call is TRBV7-2, the J call TRBJ2-1; possibly TRBD1 for D (5 bases). The length of the CDR3 is 14 residues. The germline gives CDR1 SGHTA, CDR2 FQGNSA. V lost 5 bases, J lost 2 bases, and 10 bases lay in between. As DNA, the CDR3 is TGTGCCAGCAGCCCGGACACCACCTACAATGAGCAGTTCTTC. Its translation is CASSPDTTYNEQFF.

The chain is built from TRBV5-1 and TRBJ2-7; tentatively, D is TRBD1 (6 bases). Trimming stripped 4 bases from V and 3 bases from J, with 20 bases between. The germline V gene encodes CDR1 SGHRS and CDR2 YFSETQ. The CDR3 extends over 16 amino acids. The CDR3 nucleotides are TGCGCCAGCAGCGTCTTACAGGGTAGGGGAAGCTACGAGCAGTACTTC. Encoded protein: CASSVLQGRGSYEQYF.

The chain couples TRBV15 to TRBJ2-3, with 8 bases that match TRBD1. CDR1 is LNHNV, CDR2 YYDKDF, per germline (reference sequence). The V and J ends lost 1 base and 0 bases, in that order; junction bases with no gene match: 3. The CDR3 is 16 amino acids. CDR3 bases: TGTGCCACCAGCAGAGGACAGGGGTTGAGCACAGATACGCAGTATTTT. It is translated as CATSRGQGLSTDTQYF. The full variable domain, with the rest looked up from reference TRBV15 and TRBJ2-3, is DAMVIQNPRYQVTQFGKPVTLSCSQTLNHNVMYWYQQKSSQAPKLLFHYYDKDFNNEADTPDNFQSRRPNTSFCFLDIRSPGLGDTAMYLCATSRGQGLSTDTQYFGPGTRLTVL.

The V gene is TRBV6-5, the J gene TRBJ2-3, with a possible D match to TRBD2 (5 bases). The CDR3 loop spans 12 amino acids. Trimming cost V 6 bases and J 8 bases, with 12 bases left between them. Germline V gives CDR1 MNHEY, CDR2 SVGAGI. Here the CDR3 DNA reads TGTGCCAGCAGCGGACTCCTTGGTACGCAGTATTTT. This sequence encodes CASSGLLGTQYF.

This clone was seen only a few times. The chain couples TRBV18 to TRBJ2-3; D unresolved. Germline CDR1 is KGHSH and CDR2 is LQKENI. With 4 bases removed from V and 7 bases from J, the gap between germline ends came to 18 bases. The CDR3 extends over 15 amino acids. CDR3 nucleotides: TGTGCCAGCTCACAGGATCCGCTAGTCTTGTATACGCAGTATTTT. Translating gives CASSQDPLVLYTQYF. Full variable domain (rest looked up from reference TRBV18 and TRBJ2-3): NAGVMQNPRHLVRRRGQEARLRCSPMKGHSHVYWYRQLPEEGLKFMVYLQKENIIDESGMPKERFSAEFPKEGPSILRIQQVVRGDSAAYFCASSQDPLVLYTQYFGPGTRLTVL.

V gene TRBV19 combines with J gene TRBJ2-5; D gene unclear. V lost 5 bases, J lost 3 bases, and 7 bases lay in between. Germline-derived CDR1 and CDR2 are LNHDA and SQIVND (reference sequence). This CDR3 is built from 12 residues. The CDR3 loop reads CASSAKEETQYF. In nucleotides, the CDR3 is TGTGCCAGTAGTGCCAAGGAAGAGACCCAGTACTTC.

This chain joins TRBV4-1 and TRBJ1-2; 7 nucleotides line up with TRBD1. Germline V CDR1 and CDR2: MGHRA, YSYEKL. J lost 8 bases, V lost 4 bases, and 16 bases had no gene match. This CDR3 spans 16 amino acids. CDR3 loop: CASSLVMDRPSFGYTF. The CDR3 DNA sequence: TGCGCCAGCAGCCTTGTAATGGACAGGCCCTCATTCGGCTACACCTTC.

In this sample, this clone turned up a few times. The chain recombines TRBV6-6 with TRBJ1-1; no reliable D call. Trimming removed 2 bases from V and 6 bases from J, with 13 bases in between. Germline assignment: CDR1 MNHNY and CDR2 SVGAGI (reference sequence). The CDR3 runs 14 residues. Written as DNA, the CDR3 is TGTGCCAGCAGTTACCGCGCGGGGTGGGCTGAAGCTTTCTTT. It yields the protein CASSYRAGWAEAFF.

The gene calls are TRBV7-6 and TRBJ2-3; 8 bases fit TRBD1. The length of the CDR3 is 16 residues. Trimming removed 4 bases from V and 1 base from J; junction bases left unmatched: 7. From germline, CDR1 is SGHVS and CDR2 FNYEAQ. CDR3 DNA sequence: TGTGCCAGCAGCTCAAACGCGGGACAGGGCACAGATACGCAGTATTTT. It encodes CASSSNAGQGTDTQYF. Full variable domain (remainder filled in from reference TRBV7-6 and TRBJ2-3): GAGVSQSPRYKVTKRGQDVALRCDPISGHVSLYWYRQALGQGPEFLTYFNYEAQQDKSGLPNDRFSAERPEGSISTLTIQRTEQRDSAMYRCASSSNAGQGTDTQYFGPGTRLTVL.

The V gene is TRBV5-1, the J gene TRBJ2-5, with TRBD1 matching over 10 bases. From germline, CDR1 is SGHRS and CDR2 YFSETQ. The CDR3 loop spans 15 amino acids. Germline trimming cut 5 bases from V and 7 bases from J; bases unmatched to any gene: 11. The CDR3 bases are TGCGCCAGCAGTCCCAGCCGGGACAGGGGTACGACCCAGTACTTC. The encoded protein is CASSPSRDRGTTQYF.